This T cell receptor (beta chain) was sequenced in a study of blood T cell repertoires in COVID-19. Study-wide context: Whether acute or convalescent, the COVID-19 samples came from the United States, Italy and Spain.

Profiling relied on immunoSEQ multiplex PCR, and the TCRdb table lists in-frame clones only, not all of them. This table holds 150,000 to 200,000 clones, 70% to 85% found once. The CDR3 has 14 amino acids. The V end lost 2 bases, the J end lost 3 bases, and 11 bases lay between the germline ends. Germline assignment: CDR1 SGHRS and CDR2 YFSETQ. This sequence was found in a woman aged 25 to 39 with acute or convalescent COVID-19. Material: peripheral blood. The V and J genes are TRBV5-1 and TRBJ1-1; TRBD1 might be the D (5 bases). The CDR3 nucleotides read TGCGCCAGCAGCTTTCGACAGATAGACACTGAAGCTTTCTTT. It is translated as CASSFRQIDTEAFF.